This T cell receptor beta chain was sequenced in a study of shared clonotypes between healthy human individuals. Sequenced by immunoSEQ multiplex PCR; TCRdb stores in-frame clones only, minus some. The profile shows about 1,800,000 clones, less than 95% of them singletons. CD45RO-negative, CCR7-selected cells formed the naive CD8 fraction, which excluded terminally differentiated effector memory CD45RA+ cells. Trimming stripped 5 bases from V and 0 bases from J, with 15 bases between. Germline CDR1 reads SQVTM; CDR2 reads ANQGSEA. CDR3 size: 15 residues. The material sequenced was naive CD8+ T cells sorted from blood. The V call is TRBV29-1, the J call TRBJ2-3; D is unresolved. This TCR was recovered from a man in his late teens or twenties in good health. The CDR3 DNA is TGCAGCGTTAGGGCCCCGCCGGGTAGCACAGATACGCAGTATTTT. Amino acids: CSVRAPPGSTDTQYF.